This T cell receptor (beta chain) was recorded in a study of cytomegalovirus exposure and HLA in healthy donors. Study conclusions and caveats: A subsequent analysis found that TCR clusters from the first cohort also tended to co-occur in the approximately 120 validation repertoires, with 90% to 95% of cluster scores above 0.

The CDR3 runs 12 residues. Trimming pared 5 bases from V and 2 bases from J, leaving 6 bases between. CDR1 and CDR2 (germline): SEHNR, FQNEAQ (reference sequence). The method was immunoSEQ multiplex PCR; TCRdb's version includes in-frame clones alone and lacks a portion of them. The data contain about 130,000 clones, almost 90% of them singletons. Notes on this clone: As yet, its antigen is unknown.

This chain uses TRBV7-9 with TRBJ1-2; D is uncertain. The TCR comes from a man aged 25 to 40 in good health and CMV-seronegative. Source material: PBMCs. The CDR3 reads CASSRENYGYTF. CDR3 DNA sequence: TGTGCCAGCAGCAGGGAGAACTATGGCTACACCTTC.